A selection of T cell receptor beta chains follows, all from one sample in a study of CD8 T cells in Susac syndrome. TCRdb processed the immunoSEQ multiplex PCR reads anew with MiXCR; each CDR3 protein has one entry. Of tens of thousands of distinct CDR3 sequences listed, roughly 94% are singletons. Sequenced: CD8+ T cells from PBMCs. The receptors derive from a human donor with Susac syndrome. Both conserved end residues are part of each CDR3. The D gene is left open where the match is weak. Clone size is given for some rows only: seen once, a few or many times, or a class if the clone is expanded.

TRBJ2-5 | . | TRBV7-2 | . | TGTGCCAGCCAGGGATTCGAGACCCAGTACTTC | CASQGFETQYF
TRBJ2-7 | . | TRBV30 | . | TGTGCCTGGAGTGTAATGGGGGCGGACTACGAGCAGTACTTC | CAWSVMGADYEQYF
TRBJ2-7 | . | TRBV10-3 | . | TGTGCCATCAGTGAGCCGATTTCCCCCCACGAGCAGTACTTC | CAISEPISPHEQYF
TRBJ2-7 | TRBD1 | TRBV20-1 | . | TGCAGTGCTAGACCTACCGACAGGGACTACGAGCAGTACTTC | CSARPTDRDYEQYF
TRBJ2-7 | . | TRBV30 | . | TGTGCCTGGAGTGTTGGCAGCGGCTACGAGCAGTACTTC | CAWSVGSGYEQYF
TRBJ2-7 | . | TRBV27 | . | TGTGCCAGCAGTTTATCGACGGAGACGTCCTACGAGCAGTACTTC | CASSLSTETSYEQYF
TRBJ1-1 | . | TRBV20-1 | . | TGCAGTGCTAGGGGCAGGGGTGGCACTGAAGCTTTCTTT | CSARGRGGTEAFF
TRBJ2-5 | TRBD2 | TRBV13 | . | TGTGCCAGCAGCTTACCGACTAGCGGGAACGGAGAGACCCAGTACTTC | CASSLPTSGNGETQYF
TRBJ2-2 | TRBD1 | TRBV20-1 | . | TGCAGTGCTTGGACAGGGGTCACCGGGGAGCTGTTTTTT | CSAWTGVTGELFF
TRBJ2-3 | TRBD2 | TRBV7-2 | . | TGTGCCAGCAGCTTAGTCCGGGCGGGAGGGGCAGATACGCAGTATTTT | CASSLVRAGGADTQYF
TRBJ2-5 | TRBD2 | TRBV20-1 | . | TGCAGTGCTAGACTAGCGGGAAGGTGGGGGGAGACCCAGTACTTC | CSARLAGRWGETQYF
TRBJ2-7 | . | TRBV6-2/TRBV6-3 | . | TGTGCCAGCAGTGCACGGGACCCCGGTAGGTCCTACGAGCAGTACTTC | CASSARDPGRSYEQYF
TRBJ1-5 | . | TRBV28 | . | TGTGCCAGCAGTTTAGTTGGGCTCGCCCATCAGCCCCAGCATTTT | CASSLVGLAHQPQHF
TRBJ1-2 | . | TRBV6-5 | . | TGTGCCAGCAGCCTACTCCCCTCCGGCCTCTATGGCTACACCTTC | CASSLLPSGLYGYTF
TRBJ1-5 | TRBD1 | TRBV7-6 | . | TGTGCCAGCAGCCCGGGACAGGGAGGCAATCAGCCCCAGCATTTT | CASSPGQGGNQPQHF
TRBJ2-7 | . | TRBV18 | . | TGTGCCAGCTCACTTCTCAAAACAGCACCCGACGAGCAGTACTTC | CASSLLKTAPDEQYF
TRBJ2-5 | . | TRBV25-1 | . | TGTGCCAGCAGTGACAGGGCCCAAGAGACCCAGTACTTC | CASSDRAQETQYF
TRBJ1-4 | . | TRBV9 | once | TGTGCCAGCAGCGTTGGGGAGGAAAAACTGTTTTTT | CASSVGEEKLFF
TRBJ2-3 | TRBD2 | TRBV15 | . | TGTGCCACCAGCAGTACCTCTAGCGGGAGTCCATATACGCAGTATTTT | CATSSTSSGSPYTQYF
TRBJ2-3 | TRBD2 | TRBV6-6 | . | TGTGCCAGCAGTTTACTAGCGGGAGTAGCAGATACGCAGTATTTT | CASSLLAGVADTQYF
TRBJ2-6 | . | TRBV6-5 | . | TGTGCCAGCAGGCCGAGGCTCTCTGGGGCCAACGTCCTGACTTTC | CASRPRLSGANVLTF
TRBJ2-7 | TRBD1 | TRBV12-3/TRBV12-4 | . | TGTGCCAGCAGTCCCCAGGACAGGGTGGGCTACGAGCAGTACTTC | CASSPQDRVGYEQYF
TRBJ1-2 | TRBD1 | TRBV16 | . | TGTGCCAGCAGCCAGAACAGGGGGGAAGCTGGCTACACCTTC | CASSQNRGEAGYTF
TRBJ2-7 | . | TRBV19 | . | TGTGCCAGTACGGCAGGGATGTACCACGAGCAGTACTTC | CASTAGMYHEQYF
TRBJ2-1 | . | TRBV5-6 | . | TGTGCCAGCAGCTGGGGAAGACCCAATGAGCAGTTCTTC | CASSWGRPNEQFF
TRBJ2-3 | . | TRBV14 | once | TGTGCCAGCAGCCTCCTAAGGTGGACGGATACGCAGTATTTT | CASSLLRWTDTQYF
TRBJ2-7 | . | TRBV28 | . | TGTGCCAGCAGTCCCGGCCTTAAGCAGTACTTC | CASSPGLKQYF
TRBJ2-7 | . | TRBV30 | . | TGTGCCTGGAGTGTACGCGGGCGGCTCTACGAGCAGTACTTC | CAWSVRGRLYEQYF
TRBJ2-7 | . | TRBV5-6 | . | TGTGCCAGCAGCTTGTCGGGGGATCCCTCCTACGAGCAGTACTTC | CASSLSGDPSYEQYF
TRBJ2-7 | . | TRBV4-1 | . | TGCGCCAGCAGCCAAGATTCAGGCTACGAGCAGTACTTC | CASSQDSGYEQYF
TRBJ2-5 | TRBD2 | TRBV29-1 | once | TGCAGCGCTCCCCTAGCGGGAGAGACCCAGTACTTC | CSAPLAGETQYF
TRBJ2-7 | TRBD2 | TRBV11-2 | . | TGTGCCAGCAGCCCCCCGAGGGCTAGCGGGAGGGGGGATTACTACGAGCAGTACTTC | CASSPPRASGRGDYYEQYF
TRBJ1-1 | TRBD1 | TRBV7-9 | . | TGTGCCAGCAGCCAGGGACAGGGCATCACTGAAGCTTTCTTT | CASSQGQGITEAFF